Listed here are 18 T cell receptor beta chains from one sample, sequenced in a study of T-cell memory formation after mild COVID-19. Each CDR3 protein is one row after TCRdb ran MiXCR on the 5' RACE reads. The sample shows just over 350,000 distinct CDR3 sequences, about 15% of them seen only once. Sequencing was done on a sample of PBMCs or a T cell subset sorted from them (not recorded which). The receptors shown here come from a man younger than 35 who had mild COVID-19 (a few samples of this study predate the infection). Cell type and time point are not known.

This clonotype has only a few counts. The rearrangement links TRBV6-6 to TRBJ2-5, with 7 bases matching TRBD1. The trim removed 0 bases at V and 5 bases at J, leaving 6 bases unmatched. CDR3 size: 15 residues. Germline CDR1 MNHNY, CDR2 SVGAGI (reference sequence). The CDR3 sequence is CASSYSVGRGETQYF. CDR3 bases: TGTGCCAGCAGTTACTCTGTCGGCAGGGGGGAGACCCAGTACTTC.

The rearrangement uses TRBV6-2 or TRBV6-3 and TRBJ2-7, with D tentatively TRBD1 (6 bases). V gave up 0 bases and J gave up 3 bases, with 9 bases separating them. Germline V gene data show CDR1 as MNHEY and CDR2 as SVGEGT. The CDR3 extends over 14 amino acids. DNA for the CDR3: TGTGCCAGCAGTTACTCGGGACACCACTACGAGCAGTACTTC. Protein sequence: CASSYSGHHYEQYF.

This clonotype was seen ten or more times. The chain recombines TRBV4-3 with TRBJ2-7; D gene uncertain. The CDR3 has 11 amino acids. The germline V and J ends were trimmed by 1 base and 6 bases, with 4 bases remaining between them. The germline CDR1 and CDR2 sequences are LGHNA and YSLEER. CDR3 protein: CASSQAGEQYF. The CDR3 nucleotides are TGCGCCAGCAGCCAAGCCGGCGAGCAGTACTTC.

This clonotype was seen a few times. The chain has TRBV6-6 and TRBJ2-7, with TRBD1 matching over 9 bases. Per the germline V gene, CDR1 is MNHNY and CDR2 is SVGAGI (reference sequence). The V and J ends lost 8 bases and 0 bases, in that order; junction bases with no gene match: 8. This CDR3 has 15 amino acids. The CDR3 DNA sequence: TGTGCCAGCGGATGGACAGGGGTGAGCTCCTACGAGCAGTACTTC. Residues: CASGWTGVSSYEQYF.

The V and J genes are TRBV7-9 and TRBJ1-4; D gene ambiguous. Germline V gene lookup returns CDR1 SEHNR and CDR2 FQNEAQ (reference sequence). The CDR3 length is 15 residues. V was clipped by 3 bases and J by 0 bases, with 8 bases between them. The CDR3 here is CASSFGRTTNEKLFF. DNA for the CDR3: TGTGCCAGCAGCTTTGGGAGGACAACTAATGAAAAACTGTTTTTT. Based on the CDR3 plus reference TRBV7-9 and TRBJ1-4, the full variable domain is DTGVSQNPRHKITKRGQNVTFRCDPISEHNRLYWYRQTLGQGPEFLTYFQNEAQLEKSRLLSDRFSAERPKGSFSTLEIQRTEQGDSAMYLCASSFGRTTNEKLFFGSGTQLSVL.

This chain's CDR3 is CASSFPSGSTDTQYF. For the CDR3, the DNA is TGTGCCAGCAGTTTCCCCTCGGGGAGCACAGATACGCAGTATTTT. The chain uses TRBV12-3 or TRBV12-4 and TRBJ2-3; D is perhaps TRBD2 (5 bases). This CDR3 is built from 15 residues. V was trimmed by 3 bases and J by 0 bases, leaving 10 bases between them.

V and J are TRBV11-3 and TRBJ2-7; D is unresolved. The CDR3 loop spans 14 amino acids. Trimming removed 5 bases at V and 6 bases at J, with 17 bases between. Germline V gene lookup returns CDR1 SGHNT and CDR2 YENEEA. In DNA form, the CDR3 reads TGTGCCAGCAGCCCGACCTCCTCGTCGGGCGAGCAGTACTTC. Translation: CASSPTSSSGEQYF.

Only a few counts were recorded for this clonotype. This CDR3 reads CASSLRQGAYTEAFF. DNA of the CDR3: TGTGCCAGCAGCTTAAGACAGGGGGCCTACACTGAAGCTTTCTTT. The chain is built from TRBV7-2 and TRBJ1-1, with 10 positions matching TRBD1. From germline, CDR1 is SGHTA and CDR2 FQGNSA. There are 15 residues in the CDR3. After removal of 2 bases from V and 3 bases from J, the junction contained 3 bases not matched to a gene.

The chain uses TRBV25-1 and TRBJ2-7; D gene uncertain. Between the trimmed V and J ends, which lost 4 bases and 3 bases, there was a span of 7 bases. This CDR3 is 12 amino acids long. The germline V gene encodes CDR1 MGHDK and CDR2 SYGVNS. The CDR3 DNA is TGTGCCAGCAGTGTGGGGAACTACGAGCAGTACTTC. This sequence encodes CASSVGNYEQYF.

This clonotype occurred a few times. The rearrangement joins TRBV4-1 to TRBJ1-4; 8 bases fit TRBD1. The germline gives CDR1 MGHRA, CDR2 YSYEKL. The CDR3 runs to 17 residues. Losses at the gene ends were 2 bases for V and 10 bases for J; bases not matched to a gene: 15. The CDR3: CASSQPGQGRGFGKLFF. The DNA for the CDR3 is TGCGCCAGCAGCCAACCTGGACAGGGACGGGGTTTTGGAAAACTGTTTTTT.

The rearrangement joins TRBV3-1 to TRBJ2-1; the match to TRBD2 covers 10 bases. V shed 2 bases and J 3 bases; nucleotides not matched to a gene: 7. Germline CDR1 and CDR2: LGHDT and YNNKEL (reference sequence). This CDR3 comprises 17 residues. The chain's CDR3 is CASSQLVLAGSYNEQFF. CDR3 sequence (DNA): TGTGCCAGCAGCCAACTTGTACTAGCGGGAAGCTACAATGAGCAGTTCTTC.

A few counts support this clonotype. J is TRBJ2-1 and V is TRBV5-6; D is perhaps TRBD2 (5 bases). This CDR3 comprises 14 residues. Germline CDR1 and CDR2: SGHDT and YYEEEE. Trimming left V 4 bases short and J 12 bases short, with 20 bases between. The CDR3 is CASSPRIRDKTQFF. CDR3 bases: TGTGCCAGCAGCCCGCGAATCCGGGATAAAACGCAGTTCTTC.

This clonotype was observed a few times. Here the CDR3 DNA reads TGCAGTGGTCCCCGGCCTACCTATGGCTACACCTTC. It encodes CSGPRPTYGYTF. The V call is TRBV20-1, the J call TRBJ1-2, with D uncertain. The CDR3 covers 12 residues. The ends were cut back, 7 bases at V and 4 bases at J, with 13 bases in the middle. The germline CDR1 and CDR2 sequences are DFQATT and SNEGSKA (reference sequence).

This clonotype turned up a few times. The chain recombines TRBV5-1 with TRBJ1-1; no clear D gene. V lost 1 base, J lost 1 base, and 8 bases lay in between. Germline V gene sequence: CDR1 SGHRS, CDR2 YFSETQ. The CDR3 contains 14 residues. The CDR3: CASSLWNQNTEAFF. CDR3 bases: TGCGCCAGCAGCTTGTGGAACCAGAACACTGAAGCTTTCTTT.

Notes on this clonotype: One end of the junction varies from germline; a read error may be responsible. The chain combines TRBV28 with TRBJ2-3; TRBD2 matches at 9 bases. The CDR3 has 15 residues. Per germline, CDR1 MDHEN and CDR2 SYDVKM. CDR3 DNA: TGTGCCAGTAGTTTAGCGGGAGTAGGTAAAGATACGCAGTATTTT. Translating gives CASSLAGVGKDTQYF.

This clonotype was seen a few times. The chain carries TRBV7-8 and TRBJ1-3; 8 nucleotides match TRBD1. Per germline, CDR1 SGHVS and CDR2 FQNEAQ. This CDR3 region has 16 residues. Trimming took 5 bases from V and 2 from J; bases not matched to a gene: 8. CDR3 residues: CASSPVQGAPGNTIYF. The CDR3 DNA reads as TGTGCCAGCAGCCCGGTCCAGGGGGCGCCTGGAAACACCATATATTTT.

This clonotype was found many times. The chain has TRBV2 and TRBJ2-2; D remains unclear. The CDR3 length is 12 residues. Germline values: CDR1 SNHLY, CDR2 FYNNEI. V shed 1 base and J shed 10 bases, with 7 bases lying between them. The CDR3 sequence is CASSEGYVELFF. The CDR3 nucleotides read TGTGCCAGCAGTGAAGGATACGTGGAGCTGTTTTTT.

The CDR3 reads CASSWAYGYTF. The CDR3 DNA is TGTGCCAGCAGTTGGGCCTATGGCTACACCTTC. The chain couples TRBV6-2 or TRBV6-3 to TRBJ1-2; no definite D call. Germline CDR1 and CDR2: MNHEY and SVGEGT. This CDR3 is 11 amino acids long. V lost 4 bases to trimming and J lost 4 bases, with 4 bases between them.